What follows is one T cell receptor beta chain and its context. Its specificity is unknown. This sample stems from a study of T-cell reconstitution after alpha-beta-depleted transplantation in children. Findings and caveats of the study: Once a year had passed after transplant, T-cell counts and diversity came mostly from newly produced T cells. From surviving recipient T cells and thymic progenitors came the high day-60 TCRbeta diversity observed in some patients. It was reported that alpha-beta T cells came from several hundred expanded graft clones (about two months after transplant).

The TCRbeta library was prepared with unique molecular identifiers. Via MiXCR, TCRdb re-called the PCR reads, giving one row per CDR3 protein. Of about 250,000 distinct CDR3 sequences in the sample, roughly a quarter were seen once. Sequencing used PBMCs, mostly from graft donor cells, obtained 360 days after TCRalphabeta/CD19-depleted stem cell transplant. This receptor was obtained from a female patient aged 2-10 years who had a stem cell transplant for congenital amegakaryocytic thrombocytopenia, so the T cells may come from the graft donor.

Here the CDR3 DNA reads TGCAGTGCTAGAGGGGGAGGGGGTTCACCCCTCCACTTT. Translation gives CSARGGGGSPLHF. The chain carries TRBV20-1 and TRBJ1-6; D is perhaps TRBD1 (6 bases). V lost 1 base, J lost 9 bases, and 10 bases lay in between. Germline V gene data show CDR1 as DFQATT and CDR2 as SNEGSKA (reference sequence). This CDR3 has 13 amino acids.